The TCR beta chain described here comes from a study of blood T cells in healthy people across ages. Study-level background: Template switching caught about one barcoded beta molecule for each two T cells.

CDR3 length equals 16 residues. The germline CDR1 and CDR2 sequences are LGHDT and YNNKEL (reference sequence). Then a second PCR, running about 6 to 11 cycles, was carried out with a sample-barcoded 5' primer and a J-beta primer mix. TCRdb recomputed calls from the 5' RACE reads with MiXCR, one row per CDR3 protein. The sample includes 1.5 million to 2 million distinct CDR3 sequences, roughly 52% of them seen just once. Remarks on this clonotype: The junction shows a germline mismatch at one end, possibly a read error.

This TCR was recovered from a woman between 35 and 50 years old in good health. The V and J genes are TRBV3-1 and TRBJ2-1; D perhaps matches TRBD1 (6 bases). Sequenced input: blood. The chain's CDR3 is CASSPDRVQGFDEQFF. Written as DNA, the CDR3 is TGTGCTAGCAGCCCCGATCGGGTGCAGGGGTTCGATGAGCAGTTCTTC.